The clone carrying this TCR beta chain was found many times. There are 14 residues in the CDR3. V was trimmed by 7 bases and J by 5 bases, leaving 14 bases between them. Each CDR3 protein gets one entry after TCRdb re-called the reads with MiXCR. The sample consists of around 94,000 distinct CDR3 sequences, 16% of them appearing once. These data are taken from a study of T cell repertoires in cytomegalovirus infection. This chain joins TRBV12-3 or TRBV12-4 and TRBJ1-4; D is unclear. The clonotype originates from a human donor in good health (CMV status not recorded). Some clones in this sample may be carry-over from other donors' samples. The sample was PBMCs. The CDR3 loop reads CASTPGSGNEKLFF. In DNA form, the CDR3 reads TGTGCCAGCACCCCGGGGAGCGGGAATGAAAAACTGTTTTTT.